The 32 T cell receptor beta chains in this list originate from one sample, sequenced in a study of blood T cell repertoires in COVID-19 (dated by TCRdb to the early 2020s). The library was produced with the immunoSEQ multiplex PCR assay. Sourced from immuneACCESS, this table was stored by TCRdb with only in-frame sequences that have V and J called. A share of the clones is absent; for the studies checked, an unresolved V gene accounts for under half, and the remainder has no known explanation. Present in this sample are about 300,000 clones, under 90% of which were seen just once. In total, the top ten clones hold less than 3.5% of the sample. The sequencing input was PBMCs or T cells enriched from blood (not recorded which). The receptors stem from a woman between 50 and 59 years old who had been exposed to COVID-19.

V usage is TRBV5-4 and J usage is TRBJ1-1, with D perhaps matching TRBD1 (5 bases). CDR1 is SGHNT, CDR2 YYREEE, per germline (reference sequence). The CDR3 covers 14 residues. The V end was cut by 0 bases, the J end by 6 bases, with 12 bases between. CDR3 bases: TGTGCCAGCAGCTTGGGACAGTCGCGCCCTGAAGCTTTCTTT. Its protein is CASSLGQSRPEAFF.

This chain uses TRBV15 with TRBJ2-7; 14 bases agree with TRBD2. This CDR3 comprises 16 residues. V gave up 3 bases and J gave up 3 bases; unmatched junction bases: 4. Germline V gene lookup returns CDR1 LNHNV and CDR2 YYDKDF (reference sequence). The CDR3 bases are TGTGCCACCAGCAGGGAAGGACTAGCGGGGGGCTACGAGCAGTACTTC. This encodes CATSREGLAGGYEQYF.

This chain joins TRBV6-5 and TRBJ2-3; D is perhaps TRBD1 (7 bases). Germline V lookup: CDR1 MNHEY, CDR2 SVGAGI. V lost 8 bases and J 1 base, leaving 10 bases between the germline ends. There are 13 residues in the CDR3. CDR3 DNA: TGTGCCAGCCCCAGGGGGGGCACAGATACGCAGTATTTT. Translation: CASPRGGTDTQYF.

The CDR3, as DNA: TGTGCCACCGGGACAGGGTACGGCTACACCTTC. It yields the protein CATGTGYGYTF. The gene calls are TRBV24-1 and TRBJ1-2; 9 nucleotides line up with TRBD1. J was trimmed by 8 bases and V by 9 bases; bases with no gene match: 3. Germline V CDR1 and CDR2: KGHDR, SFDVKD. This CDR3 has 11 residues.

The rearrangement joins TRBV18 to TRBJ1-2; D might be TRBD1 (6 bases). The germline gives CDR1 KGHSH, CDR2 LQKENI. V was trimmed by 3 bases and J by 8 bases, leaving 16 bases between them. The CDR3 extends over 14 amino acids. In DNA, the CDR3 is TGTGCCAGCTCACCGGCACAGGGTAGTCAAGGCTACACCTTC. It translates to CASSPAQGSQGYTF.

This chain connects TRBV19 to TRBJ2-7, with D uncertain. With 8 bases removed from V and 0 bases from J, the gap between germline ends came to 11 bases. Germline lookup yields CDR1 LNHDA and CDR2 SQIVND (reference sequence). There are 13 residues in the CDR3. The CDR3 nucleotides read TGTGCCAGTTCTAATCGTCCCTCCTACGAGCAGTACTTC. Encoded protein: CASSNRPSYEQYF.

This sequence joins TRBV5-1 and TRBJ2-5, with a tentative D call TRBD1 (6 bases). Germline loops: CDR1 SGHRS, CDR2 YFSETQ. Deletions cut 4 bases from V and 5 bases from J, with 15 bases between. This CDR3 spans 14 amino acids. The CDR3 sequence: CASSTGHLGETQYF. Written as DNA, the CDR3 is TGCGCCAGCAGCACGGGACATCTTGGGGAGACCCAGTACTTC.

The chain links TRBV5-5 to TRBJ1-5; perhaps TRBD1 as D (5 bases). CDR1 and CDR2 (germline): SGHKS, YYEKEE (reference sequence). Trimming stripped 5 bases from V and 0 bases from J, with 12 bases between. The CDR3 length is 15 residues. This CDR3 reads CASRDRQYSNQPQHF. The CDR3 region has the DNA TGTGCCAGCAGGGATCGACAGTATAGCAATCAGCCCCAGCATTTT.

V usage is TRBV11-2 and J usage is TRBJ1-6; TRBD1 might be the D (6 bases). The CDR3 spans 15 residues. The ends were cut back, 3 bases at V and 4 bases at J, with 10 bases in the middle. Per germline, CDR1 SGHAT and CDR2 FQNNGV. This CDR3 reads CASSLSTGYNSPLHF. DNA for the CDR3: TGTGCCAGCAGCTTGTCCACAGGGTATAATTCACCCCTCCACTTT.

The rearrangement uses TRBV7-9 and TRBJ1-3; D gene unclear. Trimming took 5 bases from V and 0 from J, leaving 17 bases between them. Germline values: CDR1 SEHNR, CDR2 FQNEAQ (reference sequence). The CDR3 contains 17 residues. Here the CDR3 DNA reads TGTGCCAGCAGCATACCTGGAGGCGCCAACTCTGGAAACACCATATATTTT. This gives the protein CASSIPGGANSGNTIYF. The full variable domain, with the rest looked up from reference TRBV7-9 and TRBJ1-3, is DTGVSQNPRHKITKRGQNVTFRCDPISEHNRLYWYRQTLGQGPEFLTYFQNEAQLEKSRLLSDRFSAERPKGSFSTLEIQRTEQGDSAMYLCASSIPGGANSGNTIYFGEGSWLTVV.

The chain couples TRBV7-2 to TRBJ1-5; possible D gene TRBD1, 6 bases. Germline V gene lookup returns CDR1 SGHTA and CDR2 FQGNSA. This CDR3 spans 15 amino acids. V was shortened by 4 bases and J by 4 bases, with 14 bases between the two germline ends. This CDR3 reads CASSSRTEINQPQHF. The CDR3, as DNA: TGTGCCAGCAGCTCCCGGACAGAAATAAATCAGCCCCAGCATTTT.

This clone was picked up a small number of times. The gene calls are TRBV27 and TRBJ2-2; D may be TRBD1 (5 bases). This CDR3 has 15 residues. V was pared by 2 bases and J by 1 base, with 8 bases between. Germline CDR1 is MNHEY and CDR2 is SMNVEV (reference sequence). CDR3 residues: CASSLTGWNTGELFF. In DNA form, the CDR3 reads TGTGCCAGCAGTTTAACAGGATGGAACACCGGGGAGCTGTTTTTT.

The V and J genes are TRBV5-1 and TRBJ1-5; D remains unclear. With 1 base removed from V and 1 base from J, the gap between germline ends came to 3 bases. From germline, CDR1 is SGHRS and CDR2 YFSETQ. The length of the CDR3 is 13 residues. The CDR3 bases are TGCGCCAGCAGCTTGTCGAGCAATCAGCCCCAGCATTTT. This codes for CASSLSSNQPQHF.

The V gene is TRBV7-9, the J gene TRBJ2-3; D is perhaps TRBD2 (6 bases). Trimming shortened V by 1 base and J by 2 bases, and 13 bases separated the two germline ends. Per the germline V gene, CDR1 is SEHNR and CDR2 is FQNEAQ (reference sequence). The CDR3 totals 16 residues. As DNA, the CDR3 is TGTGCCAGCAGCTTAGAGGGCGGGGCCTACACAGATACGCAGTATTTT. Translated: CASSLEGGAYTDTQYF.

The rearrangement uses TRBV4-1 and TRBJ2-3, with D hard to call. Looked up from germline, CDR1 is MGHRA and CDR2 is YSYEKL. CDR3 length equals 16 residues. V was pared by 1 base and J by 0 bases, with 11 bases between. In DNA form, the CDR3 reads TGCGCCAGCAGCCAAGTGGCGGAAACTAGCACAGATACGCAGTATTTT. As protein: CASSQVAETSTDTQYF.

This chain connects TRBV19 to TRBJ1-5; no definite D call. V gave up 9 bases and J gave up 4 bases, with 13 bases separating them. The CDR3 has 13 amino acids. The germline V gene encodes CDR1 LNHDA and CDR2 SQIVND (reference sequence). The DNA of the CDR3 is TGTGCCAGCCAGGAGGCTGGGAATCAGCCCCAGCATTTT. Protein: CASQEAGNQPQHF.

V usage is TRBV7-8 and J usage is TRBJ1-5; 9 nucleotides line up with TRBD1. After removal of 3 bases from V and 2 bases from J, the junction contained 5 bases not matched to a gene. Per the germline V gene, CDR1 is SGHVS and CDR2 is FQNEAQ. The CDR3 is made up of 16 amino acids. The CDR3 sequence is CASSLGQGRGNQPQHF. As DNA, the CDR3 is TGTGCCAGCAGCTTGGGACAGGGTAGGGGCAATCAGCCCCAGCATTTT.

The chain recombines TRBV28 with TRBJ1-2; D remains ambiguous. This CDR3 has 12 amino acids. The germline gives CDR1 MDHEN, CDR2 SYDVKM. The V and J ends lost 8 bases and 4 bases respectively, with 11 bases between them. The CDR3 DNA follows: TGTGCCAGCCACGGAGGGTCCTATGGCTACACCTTC. Protein sequence: CASHGGSYGYTF.

J is TRBJ2-5 and V is TRBV3-1 (or the pseudogene TRBV3-2), with 12 bases that match TRBD2. V gave up 2 bases and J gave up 6 bases; unmatched junction bases: 10. The CDR3 covers 17 residues. CDR1 and CDR2 from the germline V gene are LGHDT and YNNKEL (reference sequence). For the CDR3, the DNA is TGTGCCAGCAGCCAAAGGTCTAGCGGGGGGGCCCGGAAGACCCAGTACTTC. Amino acid sequence: CASSQRSSGGARKTQYF.

V and J are TRBV4-2 and TRBJ2-7, with D possibly TRBD2 on 7 matching bases. The germline CDR1 and CDR2 sequences are LGHNA and YNFKEQ. V lost 0 bases to trimming and J lost 3 bases, with 9 bases between them. This CDR3 spans 14 amino acids. CDR3 protein: CASSQEGGRYEQYF. CDR3 sequence (DNA): TGTGCCAGCAGCCAAGAGGGGGGGCGCTACGAGCAGTACTTC.

The V call is TRBV27, the J call TRBJ2-1, with 10 bases matching TRBD2. Trimming took 4 bases from V and 0 from J; bases not matched to a gene: 3. The germline gives CDR1 MNHEY, CDR2 SMNVEV (reference sequence). CDR3 length: 16 amino acids. The DNA of the CDR3 is TGTGCCAGCAGTTCAATAGCGGGGGGCTCCTACAATGAGCAGTTCTTC. As protein: CASSSIAGGSYNEQFF.

This rearrangement joins TRBV30 to TRBJ2-5, with a possible D match to TRBD1 (5 bases). Germline CDR1 and CDR2: GTSNPN and SVGIG (reference sequence). Trimming removed 2 bases from V and 8 bases from J, with 12 bases in between. The CDR3 sequence is 12 residues long. The CDR3 sequence is CAWSRKTDTQYF. The CDR3 nucleotides are TGTGCCTGGAGTAGAAAGACAGACACCCAGTACTTC.

CDR3 sequence (DNA): TGTGCCAGCTCATCGGACAGGGGGCGACACGAGCAGTACTTC. Encoded protein: CASSSDRGRHEQYF. This chain uses TRBV18 with TRBJ2-7; 11 bases line up with TRBD1. CDR3 length equals 14 residues. Germline V gives CDR1 KGHSH, CDR2 LQKENI. V lost 5 bases to trimming and J lost 5 bases; unmatched junction nucleotides: 5.

The chain has TRBV6-4 and TRBJ2-3; TRBD1 agrees at 8 bases. CDR3 length: 14 amino acids. CDR1 and CDR2 from the germline V gene are MRHNA and SNTAGT. The ends lost 3 bases at V and 4 bases at J; junction bases unmatched: 3. The CDR3 sequence is CASSEQGGPDTQYF. The CDR3 nucleotides read TGTGCCAGCAGTGAACAGGGGGGCCCAGATACGCAGTATTTT.

The CDR3 DNA reads TGTGCCACCAGCAGAGATAGTTTAAGGCAGGTTAACTACAATGAGCAGTTCTTC. It codes for CATSRDSLRQVNYNEQFF. V and J are TRBV15 and TRBJ2-1, with D hard to call. The CDR3 contains 18 residues. CDR1 is LNHNV and CDR2 is YYDKDF in the germline V gene (reference sequence). Trimming pared 0 bases from V and 3 bases from J, leaving 18 bases between.

The chain couples TRBV7-6 to TRBJ2-2; TRBD1 is a possible D gene (6 bases). CDR1 and CDR2 from the germline V gene are SGHVS and FNYEAQ. The CDR3 has 12 amino acids. The ends were cut back, 5 bases at V and 6 bases at J, with 7 bases in the middle. The CDR3 DNA reads TGTGCCAGCAGCCACAGGGCCGGGGAGCTGTTTTTT. Its translation: CASSHRAGELFF.

The chain couples TRBV5-6 to TRBJ1-6, with D possibly being TRBD1 (6 bases). With 3 bases removed from V and 2 bases from J, the gap between germline ends came to 12 bases. CDR1 and CDR2 (germline): SGHDT, YYEEEE. The CDR3 extends over 16 amino acids. CDR3 amino acids: CASSSGQLTYNSPLHF. The CDR3 region has the DNA TGTGCCAGCAGCTCAGGACAGCTAACCTATAATTCACCCCTCCACTTT.

The chain has TRBV9 and TRBJ2-1; D not resolved. The ends were cut back, 4 bases at V and 0 bases at J, with 5 bases in the middle. CDR3 length equals 13 residues. Germline V gene lookup returns CDR1 SGDLS and CDR2 YYNGEE. DNA for the CDR3: TGTGCCAGCAGCCCCAGCTCCTACAATGAGCAGTTCTTC. Translated: CASSPSSYNEQFF.

In the case of this clone: Within the sample, other DNA sequences also encode this same CDR3. This chain connects TRBV7-2 to TRBJ2-7, with a possible D match to TRBD2 (5 bases). Trimming stripped 5 bases from V and 0 bases from J, with 8 bases between. The germline CDR1 and CDR2 sequences are SGHTA and FQGNSA. The CDR3 length is 13 residues. The CDR3 DNA follows: TGTGCCAGCAGCCCCGGGGTCTCCTACGAGCAGTACTTC. Residues: CASSPGVSYEQYF.

This chain uses TRBV27 with TRBJ1-4; the match to TRBD1 covers 11 bases. CDR1 and CDR2 (germline): MNHEY, SMNVEV (reference sequence). The length of the CDR3 is 14 residues. J lost 8 bases, V lost 8 bases, and 7 bases had no gene match. CDR3 DNA sequence: TGTGCCAGCGCAGGACAGGGGGCTGGAGAAAAACTGTTTTTT. This translates into CASAGQGAGEKLFF.

This clone was seen once. The chain has TRBV20-1 and TRBJ2-5; D not certain. Germline values: CDR1 DFQATT, CDR2 SNEGSKA (reference sequence). The V end was cut by 3 bases, the J end by 5 bases, with 16 bases between. The CDR3 covers 14 residues. CDR3 sequence (DNA): TGCAGTGCTAGTACAGCACTTAAACAGGAGACCCAGTACTTC. This gives the protein CSASTALKQETQYF.

The chain is built from TRBV7-9 and TRBJ1-5; 9 nucleotides line up with TRBD1. V trimming: 1 base; J trimming: 5 bases; junction bases outside the gene matches: 0. Looked up from germline, CDR1 is SEHNR and CDR2 is FQNEAQ (reference sequence). This CDR3 is built from 14 residues. The CDR3 DNA reads as TGTGCCAGCAGCTTAGGGACAGGGGATCAGCCCCAGCATTTT. It yields the protein CASSLGTGDQPQHF.